One and the same sample provided the 25 T cell receptor beta chains below, sequenced in a study of OX40 agonist ivuxolimab in advanced cancers. Method: immunoSEQ multiplex PCR; TCRdb's copy keeps in-frame clones and lacks some. The sample lists over 85,000 clones, 85% to 95% occurring once. This specimen consisted of CD4+ or CD8+ T cells sorted from blood, obtained in a trial of the OX40 agonist ivuxolimab. The origin of the receptors is an adult with an advanced solid tumor such as melanoma, head and neck, liver or kidney cancer.

The J gene is TRBJ1-3, the V gene TRBV18; TRBD1 aligns across 7 bases. Unmatched junction bases numbered 4, after V lost 3 bases and J lost 5 bases. The V gene's germline CDR1 is KGHSH and CDR2 LQKENI. The CDR3 length is 14 residues. In DNA, the CDR3 is TGTGCCAGCTCACCCGGGACAGTTCGAAACACCATATATTTT. It translates to CASSPGTVRNTIYF.

The CDR3 reads CASSIARSGTDTQYF. CDR3 sequence (DNA): TGTGCCAGTAGTATCGCGAGATCGGGCACAGATACGCAGTATTTT. V is TRBV19 and J is TRBJ2-3, with D uncertain. V was clipped by 3 bases and J by 1 base, with 11 bases between them. Germline values: CDR1 LNHDA, CDR2 SQIVND (reference sequence). The CDR3 totals 15 residues.

This chain links TRBV5-1 with TRBJ2-3; D remains unclear. Trimming cost V 1 base and J 2 bases, with 5 bases left between them. From germline, CDR1 is SGHRS and CDR2 YFSETQ. CDR3 length: 13 amino acids. The CDR3 region is CASSLYYTDTQYF. Here the CDR3 DNA reads TGCGCCAGCAGCTTGTATTACACAGATACGCAGTATTTT.

V gene TRBV2 combines with J gene TRBJ1-1; no firm D call. Deletions cut 3 bases from V and 0 bases from J, with 5 bases between. The CDR3 has 13 residues. CDR1 and CDR2 from the germline V gene are SNHLY and FYNNEI. The CDR3 DNA reads TGTGCCAGCAGTGAGGTAGTGAACACTGAAGCTTTCTTT. Encoded protein: CASSEVVNTEAFF.

This sequence joins TRBV4-2 and TRBJ2-1; perhaps TRBD1 as D (6 bases). The CDR3 length is 18 residues. Germline CDR1 and CDR2: LGHNA and YNFKEQ. The V end lost 4 bases, the J end lost 0 bases, and 19 bases lay between the germline ends. The CDR3 DNA sequence: TGTGCCAGCAGCCCACCAATCGGGACACTAAACTCCTACAATGAGCAGTTCTTC. Amino acid sequence: CASSPPIGTLNSYNEQFF.

The chain joins TRBV6-5 to TRBJ1-5; no reliable D call. The CDR3 runs to 11 residues. Trimming took off 6 bases at V and 4 bases at J, with 4 bases between the two ends. CDR1 and CDR2 from the germline V gene are MNHEY and SVGAGI. The CDR3 protein is CASSLNQPQHF. CDR3 sequence (DNA): TGTGCCAGCAGCCTTAATCAGCCCCAGCATTTT.

V usage is TRBV11-3 and J usage is TRBJ2-1; D is perhaps TRBD2 (5 bases). Trimming stripped 11 bases from V and 7 bases from J, with 18 bases between. CDR3 length equals 13 residues. Looked up from germline, CDR1 is SGHNT and CDR2 is YENEEA. CDR3 nucleotides: TGTGCCGGGAGCACCGGCGTCGGTAATGAGCAGTTCTTC. This translates into CAGSTGVGNEQFF. Combining the CDR3 with reference TRBV11-3 and TRBJ2-1 gives the whole variable domain EAGVVQSPRYKIIEKKQPVAFWCNPISGHNTLYWYLQNLGQGPELLIRYENEEAVDDSQLPKDRFSAERLKGVDSTLKIQPAELGDSAVYLCAGSTGVGNEQFFGPGTRLTVL.

The V gene is TRBV28, the J gene TRBJ1-1; 7 bases are shared with TRBD1. CDR3 size: 15 residues. V lost 5 bases to trimming and J lost 1 base; unmatched junction nucleotides: 7. CDR1 and CDR2 from the germline V gene are MDHEN and SYDVKM. In DNA form, the CDR3 reads TGTGCCAGCAGTCCACCCGGACAGGCGAACACTGAAGCTTTCTTT. It encodes CASSPPGQANTEAFF.

The V gene is TRBV6-6, the J gene TRBJ2-1; a weak D match, TRBD1 (5 bases). CDR3 length: 13 amino acids. With 6 bases removed from V and 4 bases from J, the gap between germline ends came to 10 bases. Germline CDR1 and CDR2: MNHNY and SVGAGI (reference sequence). CDR3 nucleotides: TGTGCCAGCAGGGCCGACAGTTACAATGAGCAGTTCTTC. It codes for CASRADSYNEQFF.

The chain joins TRBV19 to TRBJ2-3; 11 bases agree with TRBD2. V lost 7 bases, J lost 8 bases, and 8 bases stayed unmatched. CDR1 and CDR2 from the germline V gene are LNHDA and SQIVND (reference sequence). CDR3 length equals 14 residues. CDR3 in DNA: TGTGCCAGTATCCAACTAGCGGGAGAGGGTACGCAGTATTTT. Its protein is CASIQLAGEGTQYF.

The rearrangement joins TRBV7-8 to TRBJ1-1, with a possible D match to TRBD1 (5 bases). V was pared by 8 bases and J by 2 bases, with 21 bases between. Germline CDR1 reads SGHVS; CDR2 reads FQNEAQ. The CDR3 spans 16 residues. The CDR3 bases are TGTGCCAGCGGGAGGGGCAGCGGGGGGTACAACACTGAAGCTTTCTTT. Residues: CASGRGSGGYNTEAFF.

The genes are TRBV9 and TRBJ2-3, with D perhaps being TRBD1 or TRBD2 (5 bases each). Germline-derived CDR1 and CDR2 are SGDLS and YYNGEE. V was cut by 2 bases and J by 2 bases, with 15 bases left in between. The length of the CDR3 is 16 residues. CDR3 nucleotides: TGTGCCAGCAGCGTCGAGGGGTCTTCTCTCACAGATACGCAGTATTTT. Its protein is CASSVEGSSLTDTQYF.

The chain combines TRBV7-2 with TRBJ2-5; TRBD1 aligns across 7 bases. Germline CDR1 reads SGHTA; CDR2 reads FQGNSA. CDR3 length: 15 amino acids. Trimming removed 4 bases from V and 1 base from J; junction bases left unmatched: 6. CDR3 amino acids: CASSYYRGIQETQYF. The CDR3 DNA reads as TGTGCCAGCAGCTACTACAGGGGAATCCAAGAGACCCAGTACTTC.

The chain employs TRBV28 and TRBJ1-2; 9 bases match TRBD1. From germline, CDR1 is MDHEN and CDR2 SYDVKM. The CDR3 consists of 14 residues. V lost 6 bases to trimming and J lost 5 bases; unmatched junction nucleotides: 7. The CDR3 protein is CASRSGTGSYGYTF. CDR3 nucleotides: TGTGCCAGCAGGTCCGGGACAGGGTCTTATGGCTACACCTTC.

The DNA of the CDR3 is TGTGCCTGGAGTGTAAAAGGTGGGACTGAAGAGCAGTTCTTC. Residues: CAWSVKGGTEEQFF. This chain uses TRBV30 with TRBJ2-1; D possibly corresponds to TRBD2 (6 bases). CDR3 size: 14 residues. Germline V gives CDR1 GTSNPN, CDR2 SVGIG (reference sequence). V was pared by 0 bases and J by 10 bases, with 16 bases between.

This chain connects TRBV6-5 to TRBJ2-5; maybe TRBD2 (6 bases). The CDR3 has 14 residues. Per the germline V gene, CDR1 is MNHEY and CDR2 is SVGAGI. V was trimmed by 2 bases and J by 5 bases, leaving 12 bases between them. The CDR3 coding sequence is TGTGCCAGCAGTTACGGTGCAGGGAGGGAGACCCAGTACTTC. Amino acid sequence: CASSYGAGRETQYF.

V gene TRBV30 combines with J gene TRBJ2-3; D perhaps matches TRBD2 (6 bases). The CDR3 runs 15 residues. Germline V gene lookup returns CDR1 GTSNPN and CDR2 SVGIG (reference sequence). With 1 base removed from V and 3 bases from J, the gap between germline ends came to 14 bases. The CDR3 is CAWSGGVAVTDTQYF. The CDR3 DNA is TGTGCCTGGAGTGGTGGAGTAGCGGTTACAGATACGCAGTATTTT.

The rearrangement joins TRBV6-5 to TRBJ2-1, with 9 bases that match TRBD2. The CDR3 is 15 residues long. J gave up 4 bases and V 6 bases, and 7 bases lay outside the gene matches. Germline CDR1 and CDR2: MNHEY and SVGAGI. The CDR3 is CASRRSGGPYNEQFF. CDR3 in DNA: TGTGCCAGCAGGCGTAGCGGGGGCCCTTACAATGAGCAGTTCTTC.

This chain uses TRBV5-8 with TRBJ1-6; 7 bases are shared with TRBD1. Trimming removed 3 bases from V and 0 bases from J; junction bases left unmatched: 6. Germline loops: CDR1 SGHTS, CDR2 YDEGEE. The CDR3 has 17 amino acids. The CDR3 bases are TGTGCCAGCAGCTGGAAGAGGGACAGCTCCTATAATTCACCCCTCCACTTT. It specifies CASSWKRDSSYNSPLHF. Together with reference TRBV5-8 and TRBJ1-6, the CDR3 gives the full variable domain: EAGVTQSPTHLIKTRGQQATLRCSPISGHTSVYWYQQALGLGLQFLLWYDEGEERNRGNFPPRFSGRQFPNYSSELNVNALELEDSALYLCASSWKRDSSYNSPLHFGNGTRLTVT.

V and J are TRBV30 and TRBJ2-7; 8 positions match TRBD1. The trim removed 8 bases at V and 3 bases at J, leaving 9 bases unmatched. Germline CDR1 reads GTSNPN; CDR2 reads SVGIG (reference sequence). This CDR3 region has 13 residues. CDR3 in amino acids: CAGNRGALYEQYF. The CDR3, as DNA: TGTGCCGGAAACAGGGGGGCCCTCTACGAGCAGTACTTC.

The chain links TRBV10-1 to TRBJ2-4; possible D gene TRBD1, 6 bases. CDR3 length: 19 amino acids. Trimming pared 8 bases from V and 2 bases from J, leaving 28 bases between. The germline gives CDR1 WNHNN, CDR2 SYGVQD (reference sequence). CDR3 amino acids: CASPRQGTQRERSKNIQYF. CDR3 DNA: TGCGCCAGCCCCAGGCAGGGGACACAAAGGGAGAGGTCCAAAAACATTCAGTACTTC.

This chain connects TRBV5-8 to TRBJ1-5, with D unresolved. Trimming stripped 1 base from V and 6 bases from J, with 5 bases between. The CDR3 totals 12 residues. Looked up from germline, CDR1 is SGHTS and CDR2 is YDEGEE. CDR3 in amino acids: CASSLRPQPQHF. DNA of the CDR3: TGTGCCAGCAGCTTGCGCCCTCAGCCCCAGCATTTT.

The chain recombines TRBV4-2 with TRBJ1-1, with a possible D match to TRBD1 (5 bases). V lost 7 bases, J lost 3 bases, and 15 bases lay in between. The CDR3 is made up of 14 amino acids. Germline CDR1 and CDR2: LGHNA and YNFKEQ. CDR3: CASTLQTDYTEAFF. The CDR3 DNA follows: TGTGCCAGCACCCTCCAGACAGATTACACTGAAGCTTTCTTT.

The J gene is TRBJ1-6, the V gene TRBV15; perhaps TRBD1 as D (6 bases). Trimming stripped 0 bases from V and 10 bases from J, with 13 bases between. The CDR3 spans 15 residues. The germline V gene encodes CDR1 LNHNV and CDR2 YYDKDF (reference sequence). In nucleotides, the CDR3 is TGTGCCACCAGCAGAGACCGGGGTACAGGGTCACCCCTCCACTTT. Its protein product is CATSRDRGTGSPLHF.

The rearrangement joins TRBV19 to TRBJ2-3; weak D call: TRBD1 (5 bases). The CDR3 totals 13 residues. CDR1 and CDR2 (germline): LNHDA, SQIVND (reference sequence). V was clipped by 6 bases and J by 3 bases, with 10 bases between them. The CDR3 protein is CASRGRQTDTQYF. The CDR3 DNA sequence: TGTGCCAGTAGAGGCAGACAGACAGATACGCAGTATTTT.